This T cell receptor (beta chain) was observed in a study of OX40 agonist ivuxolimab in advanced cancers. On the study more broadly: Patients assigned to dose escalation were diagnosed with hepatocellular carcinoma, melanoma, renal cell or head and neck cancer. Having had anti-PD-1, anti-PD-L1 or anti-CTLA-4 therapy before was allowed, and over 35% had some.

Germline V gene sequence: CDR1 MNHEY, CDR2 SVGAGI. The V end was cut by 0 bases, the J end by 4 bases, with 9 bases between. The CDR3 is 15 amino acids. Generated by immunoSEQ multiplex PCR, the TCRdb table keeps only in-frame clones and is missing some. The sample lists over 65,000 clones, about 86% seen once, with 6.5% in the top ten. The V and J genes are TRBV6-5 and TRBJ1-4, with D uncertain. The sequence was obtained from an adult with an advanced solid tumor such as melanoma, head and neck, liver or kidney cancer. Specimen: CD4+ or CD8+ T cells sorted from blood, collected in a trial of the OX40 agonist ivuxolimab. The CDR3 protein is CASSYSRQVNEKLFF. The CDR3, as DNA: TGTGCCAGCAGTTACTCGAGGCAGGTTAATGAAAAACTGTTTTTT.